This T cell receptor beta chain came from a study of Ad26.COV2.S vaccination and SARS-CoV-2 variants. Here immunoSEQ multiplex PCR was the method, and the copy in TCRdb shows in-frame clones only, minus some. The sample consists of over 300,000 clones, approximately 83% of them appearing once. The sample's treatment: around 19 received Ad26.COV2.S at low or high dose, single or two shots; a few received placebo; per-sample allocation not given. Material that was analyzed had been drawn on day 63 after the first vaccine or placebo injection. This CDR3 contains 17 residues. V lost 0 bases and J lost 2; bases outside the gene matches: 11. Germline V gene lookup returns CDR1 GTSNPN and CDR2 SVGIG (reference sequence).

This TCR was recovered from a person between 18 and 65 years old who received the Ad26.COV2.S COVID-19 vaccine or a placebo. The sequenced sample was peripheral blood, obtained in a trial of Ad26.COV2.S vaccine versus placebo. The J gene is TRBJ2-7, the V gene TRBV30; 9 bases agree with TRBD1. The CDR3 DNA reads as TGTGCCTGGAGTGTAAATCTATCCGGGGACAGGGCCTACGAGCAGTACTTC. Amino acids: CAWSVNLSGDRAYEQYF.